Only a few counts were recorded for the clone carrying this T cell receptor beta chain. Its antigen is not known. Prepared libraries of TCR beta cDNA carried unique molecular identifiers. The yield from about 1 to 10 million T cells was around 500,000 cDNA molecules in total. TCRdb itself ran the PCR reads through MiXCR, one entry per CDR3 protein. There are some 890,000 distinct CDR3 sequences in the sample; about 53% occur only once, and about 4.5% lies in the top ten. The data are from a study of post-analysis software for immune sequencing data. Study context: Relapsing-remitting, secondary progressive and progressive-relapsing multiple sclerosis were all included among the disease courses.

V lost 0 bases and J 6 bases, leaving 15 bases between the germline ends. The germline gives CDR1 LNHNV, CDR2 YYDKDF (reference sequence). The CDR3 sequence is 16 residues long. General study points: Five or six TRBV segments were significantly more frequent in patients than in controls. TRBV5-6, TRBV5-1 and TRBV20-1 were among these segments. Controls showed significantly higher normalized Chao1 diversity than did multiple sclerosis patients. The authors found that F measure strongly co-clustered same-batch samples.

The origin of this receptor is a girl aged 5 to 17 with multiple sclerosis. Material for sequencing was blood. This chain joins TRBV15 and TRBJ2-1; D uncertain. The CDR3 DNA reads TGTGCCACCAGCAGAGAAGGGCGCGGCATCGTCAATGAGCAGTTCTTC. Its protein product is CATSREGRGIVNEQFF.